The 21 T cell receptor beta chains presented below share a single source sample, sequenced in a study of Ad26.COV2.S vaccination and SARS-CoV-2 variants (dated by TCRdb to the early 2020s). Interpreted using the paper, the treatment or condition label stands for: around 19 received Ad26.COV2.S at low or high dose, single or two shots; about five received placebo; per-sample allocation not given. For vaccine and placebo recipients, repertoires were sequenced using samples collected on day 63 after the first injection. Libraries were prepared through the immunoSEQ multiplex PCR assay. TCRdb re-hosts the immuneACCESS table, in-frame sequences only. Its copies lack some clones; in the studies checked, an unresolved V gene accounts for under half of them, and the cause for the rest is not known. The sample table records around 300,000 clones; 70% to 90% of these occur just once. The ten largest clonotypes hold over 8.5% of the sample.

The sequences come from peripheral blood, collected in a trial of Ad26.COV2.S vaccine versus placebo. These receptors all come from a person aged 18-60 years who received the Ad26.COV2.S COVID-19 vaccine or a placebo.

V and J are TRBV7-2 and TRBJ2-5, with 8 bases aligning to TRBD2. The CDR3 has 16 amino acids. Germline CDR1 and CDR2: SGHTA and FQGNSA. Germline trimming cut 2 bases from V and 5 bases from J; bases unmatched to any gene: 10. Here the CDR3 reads CASSLIATGGQETQYF. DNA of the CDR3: TGTGCCAGCAGCTTAATCGCGACGGGGGGGCAGGAGACCCAGTACTTC. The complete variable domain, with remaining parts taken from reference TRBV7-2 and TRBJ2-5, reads GAGVSQSPSNKVTEKGKDVELRCDPISGHTALYWYRQSLGQGLEFLIYFQGNSAPDKSGLPSDRFSAERTGGSVSTLTIQRTQQEDSAVYLCASSLIATGGQETQYFGPGTRLLVL.

CDR3 DNA sequence: TGTGCCAGTAGTCCGACAGTGAACACCGGGGAGCTGTTTTTT. Amino acids: CASSPTVNTGELFF. The gene calls are TRBV19 and TRBJ2-2, with a possible D match to TRBD1 (5 bases). Germline values: CDR1 LNHDA, CDR2 SQIVND (reference sequence). This CDR3 has 14 amino acids. V was pared by 5 bases and J by 1 base, with 8 bases between.

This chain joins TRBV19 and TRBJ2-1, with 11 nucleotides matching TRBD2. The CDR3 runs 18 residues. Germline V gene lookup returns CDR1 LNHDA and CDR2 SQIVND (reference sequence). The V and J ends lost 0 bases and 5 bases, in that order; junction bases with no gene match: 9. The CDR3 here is CASSIEGASGRTHNEQFF. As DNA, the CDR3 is TGTGCCAGTAGTATAGAGGGAGCTAGCGGGAGGACCCACAATGAGCAGTTCTTC.

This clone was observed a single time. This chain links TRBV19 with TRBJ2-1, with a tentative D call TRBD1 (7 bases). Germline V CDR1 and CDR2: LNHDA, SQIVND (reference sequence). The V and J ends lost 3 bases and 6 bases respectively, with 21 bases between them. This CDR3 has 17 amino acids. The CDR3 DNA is TGTGCCAGTAGTATCTCTCAGGGGGGTGATTTTTCCAATGAGCAGTTCTTC. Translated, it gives CASSISQGGDFSNEQFF. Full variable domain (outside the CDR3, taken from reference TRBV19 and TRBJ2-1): DGGITQSPKYLFRKEGQNVTLSCEQNLNHDAMYWYRQDPGQGLRLIYYSQIVNDFQKGDIAEGYSVSREKKESFPLTVTSAQKNPTAFYLCASSISQGGDFSNEQFFGPGTRLTVL.

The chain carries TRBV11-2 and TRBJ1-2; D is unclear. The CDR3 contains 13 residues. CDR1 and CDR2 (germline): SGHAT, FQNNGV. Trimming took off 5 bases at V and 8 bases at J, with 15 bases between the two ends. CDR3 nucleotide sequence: TGTGCCAGCAGCGCCTCATGGGTTGGGGGCTACACCTTC. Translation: CASSASWVGGYTF.

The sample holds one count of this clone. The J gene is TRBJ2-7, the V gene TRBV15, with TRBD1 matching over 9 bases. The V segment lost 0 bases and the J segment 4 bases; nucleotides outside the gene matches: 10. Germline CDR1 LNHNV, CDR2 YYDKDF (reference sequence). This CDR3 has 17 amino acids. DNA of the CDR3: TGTGCCACCAGCAGAGATCTCACAGGGGGCGCCCATTACGAGCAGTACTTC. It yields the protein CATSRDLTGGAHYEQYF.

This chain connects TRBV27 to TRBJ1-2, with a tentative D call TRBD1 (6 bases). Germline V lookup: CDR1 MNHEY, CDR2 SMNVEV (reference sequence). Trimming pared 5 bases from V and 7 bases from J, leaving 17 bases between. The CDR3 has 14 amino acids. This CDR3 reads CASSRGNRASGYTF. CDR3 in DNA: TGTGCCAGCAGTCGGGGGAACAGGGCTTCTGGCTACACCTTC.

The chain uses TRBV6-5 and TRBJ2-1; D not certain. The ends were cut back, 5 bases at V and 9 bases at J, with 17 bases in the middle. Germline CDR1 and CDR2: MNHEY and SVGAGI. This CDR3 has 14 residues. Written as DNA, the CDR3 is TGTGCCAGCAGTCCTATCTCTCAAAATACTGAGCAGTTCTTC. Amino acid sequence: CASSPISQNTEQFF.

This CDR3 is CASSRQPRTGLDQIVREKLFF. Here the CDR3 DNA reads TGCGCCAGCAGCCGACAACCCCGGACAGGGCTTGACCAAATAGTACGTGAAAAACTGTTTTTT. The chain employs TRBV4-3 and TRBJ1-4; 8 positions agree with TRBD1. V dropped 4 bases and J dropped 7; count of bases not matched to a gene: 26. The CDR3 consists of 21 residues. Germline CDR1 LGHNA, CDR2 YSLEER.

For the CDR3, the DNA is TGTGCCAGCAGCGCGTCAGCGGGAGGGGCCAATGAGCAGTTCTTC. Its translation: CASSASAGGANEQFF. The rearrangement uses TRBV7-3 and TRBJ2-1; 10 nucleotides align to TRBD2. Trimming cost V 5 bases and J 6 bases; bases outside gene matches: 7. Germline values: CDR1 SGHTA, CDR2 FQGTGA. The CDR3 spans 15 residues.

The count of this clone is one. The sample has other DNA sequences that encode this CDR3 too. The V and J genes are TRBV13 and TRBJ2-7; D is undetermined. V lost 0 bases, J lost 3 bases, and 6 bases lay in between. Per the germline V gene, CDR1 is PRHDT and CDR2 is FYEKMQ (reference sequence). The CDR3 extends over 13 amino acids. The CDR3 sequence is CASSLGQLYEQYF. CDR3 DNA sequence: TGTGCCAGCAGCTTAGGGCAGCTCTACGAGCAGTACTTC.

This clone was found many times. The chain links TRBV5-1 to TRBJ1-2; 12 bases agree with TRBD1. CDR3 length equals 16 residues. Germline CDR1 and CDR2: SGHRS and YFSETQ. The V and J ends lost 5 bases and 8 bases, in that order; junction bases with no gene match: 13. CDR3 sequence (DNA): TGCGCCAGCAGTCCTGCCTCGGGACAGGGGGCGCGGGGCTACACCTTC. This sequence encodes CASSPASGQGARGYTF.

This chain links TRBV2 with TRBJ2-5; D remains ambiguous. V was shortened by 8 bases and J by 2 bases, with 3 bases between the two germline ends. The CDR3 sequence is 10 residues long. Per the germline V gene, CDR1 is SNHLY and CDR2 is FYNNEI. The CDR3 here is CASGQETQYF. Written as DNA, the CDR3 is TGTGCCAGCGGACAAGAGACCCAGTACTTC.

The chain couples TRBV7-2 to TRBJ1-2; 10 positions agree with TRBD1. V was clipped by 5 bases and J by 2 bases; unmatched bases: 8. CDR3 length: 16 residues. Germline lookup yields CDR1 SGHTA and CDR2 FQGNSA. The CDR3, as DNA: TGTGCCAGCAGCCCCGCCCCGGGACAGGGGAACTATGGCTACACCTTC. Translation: CASSPAPGQGNYGYTF.

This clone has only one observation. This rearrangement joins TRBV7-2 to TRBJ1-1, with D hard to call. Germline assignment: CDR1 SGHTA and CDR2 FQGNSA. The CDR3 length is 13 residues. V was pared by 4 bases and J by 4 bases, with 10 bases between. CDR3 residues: CASSSAASTEAFF. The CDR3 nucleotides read TGTGCCAGCAGCTCAGCCGCCTCCACTGAAGCTTTCTTT.

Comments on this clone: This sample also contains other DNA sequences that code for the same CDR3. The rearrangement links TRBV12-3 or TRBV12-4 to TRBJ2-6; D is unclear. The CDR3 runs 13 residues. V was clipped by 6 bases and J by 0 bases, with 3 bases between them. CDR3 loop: CASSLSGANVLTF. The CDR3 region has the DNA TGTGCCAGCAGCCTCTCTGGGGCCAACGTCCTGACTTTC.

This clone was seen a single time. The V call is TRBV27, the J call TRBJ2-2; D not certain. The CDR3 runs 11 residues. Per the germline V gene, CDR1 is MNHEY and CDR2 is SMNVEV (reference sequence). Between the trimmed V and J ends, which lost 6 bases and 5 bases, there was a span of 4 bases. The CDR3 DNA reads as TGTGCCAGCAGCCAGACCGGGGAGCTGTTTTTT. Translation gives CASSQTGELFF.

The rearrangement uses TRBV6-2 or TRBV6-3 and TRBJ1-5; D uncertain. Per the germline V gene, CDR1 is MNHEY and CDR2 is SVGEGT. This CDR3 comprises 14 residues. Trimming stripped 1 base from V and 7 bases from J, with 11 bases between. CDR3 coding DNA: TGTGCCAGCAGTTACTTCCCCCGGGGACAGCCCCAGCATTTT. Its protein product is CASSYFPRGQPQHF.

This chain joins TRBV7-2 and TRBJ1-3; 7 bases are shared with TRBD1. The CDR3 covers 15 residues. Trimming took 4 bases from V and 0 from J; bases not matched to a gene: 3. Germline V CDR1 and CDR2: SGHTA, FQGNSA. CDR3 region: CASSSGQSSGNTIYF. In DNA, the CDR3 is TGTGCCAGCAGCTCGGGACAGAGCTCTGGAAACACCATATATTTT.

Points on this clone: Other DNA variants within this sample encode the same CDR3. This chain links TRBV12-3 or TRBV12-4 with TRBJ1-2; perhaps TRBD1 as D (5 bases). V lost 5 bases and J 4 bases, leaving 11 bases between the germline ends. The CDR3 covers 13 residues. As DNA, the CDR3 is TGTGCCAGCAGTGGGGGTGGGAGCTATGGCTACACCTTC. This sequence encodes CASSGGGSYGYTF.

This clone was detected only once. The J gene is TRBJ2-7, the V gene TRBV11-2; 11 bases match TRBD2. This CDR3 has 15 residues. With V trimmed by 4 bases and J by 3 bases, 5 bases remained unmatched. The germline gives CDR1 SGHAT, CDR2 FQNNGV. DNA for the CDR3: TGTGCCAGCAGCTCTACTAGCGGGGGACTCTACGAGCAGTACTTC. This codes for CASSSTSGGLYEQYF.